This entry is about one T cell receptor (beta chain). Its cognate antigen is unknown. There are 16 residues in the CDR3. Looked up from germline, CDR1 is SGHRS and CDR2 is YFSETQ. The germline V and J ends were trimmed by 2 bases and 7 bases, with 16 bases remaining between them. This sample stems from a study of CD8+CD57+ T cells in acquired aplastic anemia. Overall study context: The mean DNA yield obtained from sorted CD4+ and CD8+ cells came to roughly 3 ug.

It was genomic DNA that served as the template for profiling TCR beta VDJ and CDR3. TCRdb fed the reads into MiXCR, producing one record per CDR3 protein. The sample holds 200,000 or so distinct CDR3 sequences, around three fifths seen once. General observations from the study: Levels of CD8+ Simpson's diversity were not significantly distinct in patients versus controls. Found in both controls and patients were 25 to 35 CD8+ CDR3 sequences.

The material sequenced was sorted CD4+, CD8+, or CD8+CD57+ T cells (not recorded which) from PBMCs. The receptor's source is a human donor with severe aplastic anemia or a healthy control (not recorded which). The chain employs TRBV5-1 and TRBJ1-6, with TRBD1 as a possible D gene (6 bases). DNA of the CDR3: TGCGCCAGCAGCTTAGGGACGGGGGCTGAGAATTCACCCCTCCACTTT. This codes for CASSLGTGAENSPLHF.